The 9 T cell receptor beta chains below all came from one sample that was sequenced in a study of T cells after posttransplantation cyclophosphamide. The naive gate required viable CD3+CD4+ or CD3+CD8+ cells with CCR7+CD45RA+CD45RO-CD95-CD27+CD28+ phenotype. The protocol was immunoSEQ multiplex PCR, while the TCRdb copy is restricted to in-frame clones and leaves out a portion. Altogether about 22,000 clones are present, about 97% being singletons, with the ten largest covering around 0.14%. Source material: naive CD4+ T cells sorted from PBMCs. These receptors originate from a man aged 45-60 years in good health, CMV-negative, and a related stem cell transplant donor.

The V call is TRBV7-9, the J call TRBJ2-5; D might be TRBD2 (5 bases). Germline V gene sequence: CDR1 SEHNR, CDR2 FQNEAQ (reference sequence). V gave up 4 bases and J gave up 5 bases, with 11 bases separating them. The length of the CDR3 is 13 residues. The chain's CDR3 is CASSSAGGETQYF. The CDR3 coding sequence is TGTGCCAGCAGCTCGGCGGGCGGCGAGACCCAGTACTTC.

The chain couples TRBV19 to TRBJ1-5, with 8 positions matching TRBD1. The CDR3 sequence is 13 residues long. Germline V gene lookup returns CDR1 LNHDA and CDR2 SQIVND (reference sequence). The V segment lost 5 bases and the J segment 11 bases; nucleotides outside the gene matches: 8. CDR3 in amino acids: CASSRDRNPSQHF. In DNA, the CDR3 is TGTGCCAGTAGTCGGGACAGGAATCCATCCCAGCATTTT.

The rearrangement joins TRBV19 to TRBJ1-5, with D hard to call. Germline values: CDR1 LNHDA, CDR2 SQIVND (reference sequence). Trimming took 10 bases from V and 2 from J, leaving 18 bases between them. CDR3 length: 15 amino acids. CDR3 amino acids: CATRRQQERNQPQHF. The CDR3 DNA is TGTGCCACCAGGAGGCAGCAAGAACGCAATCAGCCCCAGCATTTT.

The rearrangement uses TRBV12-5 and TRBJ2-5; no reliable D call. Germline assignment: CDR1 LGHNT and CDR2 FRNRAP. With 4 bases removed from V and 4 bases from J, the gap between germline ends came to 13 bases. The CDR3 has 14 amino acids. The CDR3 is CASGWASRRETQYF. CDR3 bases: TGTGCTAGTGGTTGGGCCTCCCGCCGAGAGACCCAGTACTTC. The whole variable domain, remainder taken from reference TRBV12-5 and TRBJ2-5, is DARVTQTPRHKVTEMGQEVTMRCQPILGHNTVFWYRQTMMQGLELLAYFRNRAPLDDSGMPKDRFSAEMPDATLATLKIQPSEPRDSAVYFCASGWASRRETQYFGPGTRLLVL.

The V call is TRBV7-2, the J call TRBJ2-2; tentative D call: TRBD2 (6 bases). Germline CDR1 SGHTA, CDR2 FQGNSA. The V end was cut by 4 bases, the J end by 3 bases, with 15 bases between. This CDR3 is 16 amino acids long. DNA for the CDR3: TGTGCCAGCAGCTGGGTAAGGGTAGCGGACACCGGGGAGCTGTTTTTT. This sequence encodes CASSWVRVADTGELFF.

This clone was counted only a few times. V and J are TRBV5-1 and TRBJ2-3, with a possible D match to TRBD1 (6 bases). Trimming stripped 0 bases from V and 5 bases from J, with 13 bases between. Germline V gene lookup returns CDR1 SGHRS and CDR2 YFSETQ. This CDR3 region has 15 residues. The CDR3: CASSLGGQGGDTQYF. CDR3 coding DNA: TGCGCCAGCAGCTTGGGGGGGCAGGGTGGAGATACGCAGTATTTT.

This clone occurred once. The chain uses TRBV5-1 and TRBJ1-6, with D maybe TRBD1 (6 bases). Trimming cost V 0 bases and J 5 bases, with 12 bases left between them. The CDR3 consists of 16 residues. CDR1 and CDR2 from the germline V gene are SGHRS and YFSETQ. CDR3 nucleotide sequence: TGCGCCAGCAGCTTGGTGGGGGGGCGAAATAATTCACCCCTCCACTTT. Translating gives CASSLVGGRNNSPLHF.

The chain employs TRBV5-8 and TRBJ1-6; 8 nucleotides match TRBD1. Germline-derived CDR1 and CDR2 are SGHTS and YDEGEE. The CDR3 extends over 16 amino acids. J lost 8 bases, V lost 0 bases, and 7 bases had no gene match. The CDR3 here is CASSLGQGKAHSPLHF. CDR3 DNA sequence: TGTGCCAGCAGCTTGGGACAGGGGAAAGCCCATTCACCCCTCCACTTT.

The chain has TRBV5-1 and TRBJ2-5, with TRBD2 matching over 8 bases. The germline V gene encodes CDR1 SGHRS and CDR2 YFSETQ. This CDR3 comprises 14 residues. V dropped 2 bases and J dropped 5; count of bases not matched to a gene: 5. In nucleotides, the CDR3 is TGCGCCAGCAGCTTTGGACTAGCCGGGGAGACCCAGTACTTC. This encodes CASSFGLAGETQYF.